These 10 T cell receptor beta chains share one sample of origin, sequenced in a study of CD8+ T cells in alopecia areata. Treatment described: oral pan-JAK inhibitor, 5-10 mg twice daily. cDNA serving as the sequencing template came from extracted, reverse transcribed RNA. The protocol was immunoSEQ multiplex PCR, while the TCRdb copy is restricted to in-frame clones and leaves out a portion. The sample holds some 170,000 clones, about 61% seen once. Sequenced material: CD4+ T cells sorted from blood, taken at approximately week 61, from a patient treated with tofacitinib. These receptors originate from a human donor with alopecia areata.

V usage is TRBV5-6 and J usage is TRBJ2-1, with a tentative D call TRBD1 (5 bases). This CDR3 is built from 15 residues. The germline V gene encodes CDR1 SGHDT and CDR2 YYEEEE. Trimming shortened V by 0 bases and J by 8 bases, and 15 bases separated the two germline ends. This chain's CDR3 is CASSLGRGNLDEQFF. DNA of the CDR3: TGTGCCAGCAGCTTGGGTAGGGGAAACCTCGATGAGCAGTTCTTC.

CDR3 in DNA: TGTGCCTGGAGTTTCCGACAGGGGGTCTATGGCTACACCTTC. Translation: CAWSFRQGVYGYTF. The genes are TRBV30 and TRBJ1-2, with 9 nucleotides matching TRBD1. The CDR3 spans 14 residues. Trimming cost V 2 bases and J 4 bases; bases outside gene matches: 5. Germline CDR1 is GTSNPN and CDR2 is SVGIG (reference sequence).

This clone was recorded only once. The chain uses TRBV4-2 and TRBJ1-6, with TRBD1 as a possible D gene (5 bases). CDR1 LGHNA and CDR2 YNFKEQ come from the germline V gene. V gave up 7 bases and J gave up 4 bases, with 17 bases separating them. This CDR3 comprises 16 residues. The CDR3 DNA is TGTGCCAGCAAAAGCCTGGGCAGGGAGTATAATTCACCCCTCCACTTT. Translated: CASKSLGREYNSPLHF.

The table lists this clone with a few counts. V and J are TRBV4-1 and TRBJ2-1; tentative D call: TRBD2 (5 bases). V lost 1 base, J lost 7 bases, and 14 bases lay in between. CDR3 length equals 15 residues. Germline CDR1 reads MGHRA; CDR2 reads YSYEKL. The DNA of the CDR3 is TGCGCCAGCAGCCAAGCCGGACTGGCCCCGAATGAGCAGTTCTTC. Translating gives CASSQAGLAPNEQFF.

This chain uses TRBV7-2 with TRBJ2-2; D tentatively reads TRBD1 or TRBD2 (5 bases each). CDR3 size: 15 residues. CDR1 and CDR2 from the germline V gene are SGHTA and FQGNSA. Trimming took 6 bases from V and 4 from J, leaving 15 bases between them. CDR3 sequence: CASRLGSGGTGELFF. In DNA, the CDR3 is TGTGCCAGCAGACTAGGGTCTGGGGGCACCGGGGAGCTGTTTTTT.

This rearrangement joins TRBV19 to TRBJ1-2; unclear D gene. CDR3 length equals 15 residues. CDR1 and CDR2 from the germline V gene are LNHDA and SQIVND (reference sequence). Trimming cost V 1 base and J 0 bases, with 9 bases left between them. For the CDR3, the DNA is TGTGCCAGTAGTATAGTAGACGGAGCTAACTATGGCTACACCTTC. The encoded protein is CASSIVDGANYGYTF.

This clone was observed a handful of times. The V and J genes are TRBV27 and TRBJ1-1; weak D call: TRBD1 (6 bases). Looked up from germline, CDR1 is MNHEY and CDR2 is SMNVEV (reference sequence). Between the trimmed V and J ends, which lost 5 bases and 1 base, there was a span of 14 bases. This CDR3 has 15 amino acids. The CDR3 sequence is CASSPLWTENTEAFF. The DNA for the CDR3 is TGTGCCAGCAGTCCCCTGTGGACAGAGAACACTGAAGCTTTCTTT.

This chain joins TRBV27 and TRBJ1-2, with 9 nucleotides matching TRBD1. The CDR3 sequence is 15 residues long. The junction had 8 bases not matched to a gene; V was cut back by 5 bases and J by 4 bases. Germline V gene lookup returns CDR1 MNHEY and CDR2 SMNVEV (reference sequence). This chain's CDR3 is CASSTRDRDLYGYTF. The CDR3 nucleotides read TGTGCCAGCAGTACCCGGGACAGGGACCTCTATGGCTACACCTTC.

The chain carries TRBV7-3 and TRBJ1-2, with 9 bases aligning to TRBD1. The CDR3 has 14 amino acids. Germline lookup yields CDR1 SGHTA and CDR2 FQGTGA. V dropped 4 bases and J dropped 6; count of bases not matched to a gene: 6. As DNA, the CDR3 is TGTGCCAGCAGCTCTGGGACAGGGAGCGATGGCTACACCTTC. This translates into CASSSGTGSDGYTF.

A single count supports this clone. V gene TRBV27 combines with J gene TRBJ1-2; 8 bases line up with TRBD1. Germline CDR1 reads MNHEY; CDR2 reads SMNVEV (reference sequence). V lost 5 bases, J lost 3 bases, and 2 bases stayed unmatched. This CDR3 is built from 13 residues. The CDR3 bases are TGTGCCAGCAGTGGGGACAGGTACTATGGCTACACCTTC. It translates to CASSGDRYYGYTF.